One sample yielded the 10 T cell receptor beta chains listed below, sequenced in a study of glioma-infiltrating T cells. TCR alpha and beta CDR3 regions were amplified from RNA using iRepertoire nested multiplex PCR. TCRdb re-analysed the multiplex PCR reads in MiXCR, keeping a single row per CDR3 protein. The profile covers approximately 400,000 distinct CDR3 sequences, with more than 35% appearing a single time and 12% taken by the ten largest. Sequencing input: glioma tissue, nonneoplastic brain tissue, or PBMCs (not recorded which). These receptor sequences come from a human donor with low-grade glioma or glioblastoma, undergoing nonglioma brain surgery, or in good health (not recorded which).

The V and J genes are TRBV15 and TRBJ1-4; no clear D gene. The CDR3 extends over 16 amino acids. Deletions cut 2 bases from V and 7 bases from J, with 17 bases between. CDR1 is LNHNV and CDR2 is YYDKDF in the germline V gene (reference sequence). The CDR3 region has the DNA TGTGCCACCAGCAGAAAATGGAACAGCAGTGTTGAAAAACTGTTTTTT. Protein product: CATSRKWNSSVEKLFF.

This clonotype has at least ten counts. The chain has TRBV20-1 and TRBJ2-1, with 10 bases identical to TRBD2. The germline V gene encodes CDR1 DFQATT and CDR2 SNEGSKA (reference sequence). The CDR3 is made up of 14 amino acids. Trimming took 6 bases from V and 4 from J; bases not matched to a gene: 6. The CDR3 sequence is CSAATSGYYNEQFF. The CDR3 bases are TGCAGTGCCGCGACTAGCGGGTATTACAATGAGCAGTTCTTC.

This clonotype was found many times. V and J are TRBV27 and TRBJ1-1; a possible D gene is TRBD1 (6 bases). The CDR3 totals 16 residues. V lost 6 bases, J lost 0 bases, and 17 bases lay in between. Germline V lookup: CDR1 MNHEY, CDR2 SMNVEV (reference sequence). The DNA of the CDR3 is TGTGCCAGCAGCCGAACAGGGAGGGGGATGAACACTGAAGCTTTCTTT. Amino acid sequence: CASSRTGRGMNTEAFF.

With respect to this clonotype: This sequence may be a read error, since a much larger clone differs from it by one base. The chain links TRBV6-5 to TRBJ2-7; D unresolved. Germline V lookup: CDR1 MNHEY, CDR2 SVGAGI. This CDR3 region has 14 residues. CDR3 sequence reads: CASSYPRVSCEQYF. The CDR3 DNA is TGTGCCAGCAGTTACCCTAGGGTCTCCTGCGAGCAGTACTTC.

The gene calls are TRBV3-1 and TRBJ1-1, with 7 bases aligning to TRBD1. The germline V gene encodes CDR1 LGHDT and CDR2 YNNKEL (reference sequence). CDR3 size: 16 residues. J gave up 1 base and V 6 bases, and 11 bases lay outside the gene matches. CDR3 DNA: TGTGCCAGCAGACGTGAACAGGGGAGATCGAACACTGAAGCTTTCTTT. As protein: CASRREQGRSNTEAFF.

This clonotype was seen only a few times. V is TRBV2 and J is TRBJ2-7; 11 bases align to TRBD2. V lost 6 bases and J lost 4; bases outside the gene matches: 14. Germline CDR1 and CDR2: SNHLY and FYNNEI. CDR3 size: 17 residues. The DNA for the CDR3 is TGTGCCAGCAGCCACCGCCCCACTAGCGGGAGCCCGTACGAGCAGTACTTC. It codes for CASSHRPTSGSPYEQYF. The full variable domain, rest sourced from reference TRBV2 and TRBJ2-7, is EPEVTQTPSHQVTQMGQEVILRCVPISNHLYFYWYRQILGQKVEFLVSFYNNEISEKSEIFDDQFSVERPDGSNFTLKIRSTKLEDSAMYFCASSHRPTSGSPYEQYFGPGTRLTVT.

The V call is TRBV20-1, the J call TRBJ2-7, with D unclear. Trimming pared 3 bases from V and 4 bases from J, leaving 7 bases between. Looked up from germline, CDR1 is DFQATT and CDR2 is SNEGSKA (reference sequence). The CDR3 contains 11 residues. The CDR3 DNA reads TGCAGTGCTAGGAGCGATTACGAGCAGTACTTC. Translating gives CSARSDYEQYF.

This clonotype has just one count. The genes are TRBV24-1 and TRBJ2-3; TRBD2 agrees at 7 bases. Germline V gene sequence: CDR1 KGHDR, CDR2 SFDVKD. This CDR3 is 15 amino acids long. The J segment lost 4 bases and the V segment lost 4 bases, leaving 7 bases of the junction unmatched. CDR3 region: CATSDHGGFADTQYF. For the CDR3, the DNA is TGTGCCACCAGTGACCACGGGGGGTTCGCAGATACGCAGTATTTT.

This clonotype turned up a few times. The chain has TRBV4-1 and TRBJ2-7; D is perhaps TRBD1 or TRBD2 (6 bases each). CDR3 size: 15 residues. V was trimmed by 1 base and J by 2 bases, leaving 12 bases between them. Germline CDR1 reads MGHRA; CDR2 reads YSYEKL. The CDR3 DNA sequence: TGCGCCAGCAGCCAAGGGGGGGCGGCAGCCTACGAGCAGTACTTC. It specifies CASSQGGAAAYEQYF.

The gene calls are TRBV7-9 and TRBJ2-7; D not certain. This CDR3 has 13 residues. Per germline, CDR1 SEHNR and CDR2 FQNEAQ (reference sequence). Deletions cut 3 bases from V and 4 bases from J, with 10 bases between. The CDR3 spells CASSFRRQYEQYF. CDR3 coding DNA: TGTGCCAGCAGCTTTAGACGGCAATACGAGCAGTACTTC. Filled out from reference TRBV7-9 and TRBJ2-7, the complete variable domain reads DTGVSQNPRHKITKRGQNVTFRCDPISEHNRLYWYRQTLGQGPEFLTYFQNEAQLEKSRLLSDRFSAERPKGSFSTLEIQRTEQGDSAMYLCASSFRRQYEQYFGPGTRLTVT.